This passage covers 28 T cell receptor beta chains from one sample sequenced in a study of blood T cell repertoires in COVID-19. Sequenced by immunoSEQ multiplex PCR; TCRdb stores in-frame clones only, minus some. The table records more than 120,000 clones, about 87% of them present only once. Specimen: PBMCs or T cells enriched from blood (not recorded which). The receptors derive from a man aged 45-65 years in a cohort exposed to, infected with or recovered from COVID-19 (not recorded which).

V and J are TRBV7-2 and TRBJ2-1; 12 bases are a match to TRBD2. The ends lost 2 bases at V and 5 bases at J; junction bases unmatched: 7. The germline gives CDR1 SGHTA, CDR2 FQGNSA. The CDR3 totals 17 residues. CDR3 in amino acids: CASSLTPSGREHNEQFF. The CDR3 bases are TGTGCCAGCAGCTTAACGCCTAGCGGGAGGGAACACAATGAGCAGTTCTTC.

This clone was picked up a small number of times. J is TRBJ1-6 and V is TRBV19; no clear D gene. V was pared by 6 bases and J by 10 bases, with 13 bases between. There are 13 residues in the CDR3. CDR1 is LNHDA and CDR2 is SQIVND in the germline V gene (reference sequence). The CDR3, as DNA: TGTGCCAGTAGGGAGGTTGGTGGATCACCCCTCCACTTT. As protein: CASREVGGSPLHF. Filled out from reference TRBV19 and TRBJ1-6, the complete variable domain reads DGGITQSPKYLFRKEGQNVTLSCEQNLNHDAMYWYRQDPGQGLRLIYYSQIVNDFQKGDIAEGYSVSREKKESFPLTVTSAQKNPTAFYLCASREVGGSPLHFGNGTRLTVT.

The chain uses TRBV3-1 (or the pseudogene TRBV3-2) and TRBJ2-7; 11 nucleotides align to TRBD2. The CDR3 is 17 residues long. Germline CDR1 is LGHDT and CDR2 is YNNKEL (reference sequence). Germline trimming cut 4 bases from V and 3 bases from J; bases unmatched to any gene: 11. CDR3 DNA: TGTGCCAGCAGCCCCATCCTCCGGACTAGCGGGCTCTACGAGCAGTACTTC. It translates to CASSPILRTSGLYEQYF.

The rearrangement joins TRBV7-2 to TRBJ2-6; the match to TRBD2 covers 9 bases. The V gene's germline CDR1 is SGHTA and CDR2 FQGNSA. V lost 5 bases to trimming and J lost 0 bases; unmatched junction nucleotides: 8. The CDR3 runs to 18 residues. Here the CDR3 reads CASSKRSAGGSGANVLTF. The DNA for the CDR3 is TGTGCCAGCAGCAAGCGGTCAGCGGGGGGCTCTGGGGCCAACGTCCTGACTTTC.

Written as DNA, the CDR3 is TGTGCCAGCAGTTTGGGGCCTGAAGCTTTCTTT. It encodes CASSLGPEAFF. The rearrangement links TRBV12-3 or TRBV12-4 to TRBJ1-1; weak D call: TRBD1 (5 bases). The CDR3 loop spans 11 amino acids. The V and J ends lost 3 bases and 6 bases respectively, with 5 bases between them.

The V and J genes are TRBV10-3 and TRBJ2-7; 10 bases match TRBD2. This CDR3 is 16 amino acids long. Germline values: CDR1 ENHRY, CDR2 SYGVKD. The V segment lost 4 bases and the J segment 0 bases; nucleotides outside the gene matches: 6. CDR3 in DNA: TGTGCCATCAGTGGCTCTCTAGCGGGGGACTCCTACGAGCAGTACTTC. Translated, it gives CAISGSLAGDSYEQYF.

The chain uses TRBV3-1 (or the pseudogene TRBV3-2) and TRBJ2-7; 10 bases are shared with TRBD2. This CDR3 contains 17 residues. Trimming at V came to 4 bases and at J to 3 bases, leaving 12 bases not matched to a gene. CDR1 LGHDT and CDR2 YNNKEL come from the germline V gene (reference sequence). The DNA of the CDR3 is TGTGCCAGCAGCCGACCAGTTTCTAGCGGGAGAAACTACGAGCAGTACTTC. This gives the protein CASSRPVSSGRNYEQYF.

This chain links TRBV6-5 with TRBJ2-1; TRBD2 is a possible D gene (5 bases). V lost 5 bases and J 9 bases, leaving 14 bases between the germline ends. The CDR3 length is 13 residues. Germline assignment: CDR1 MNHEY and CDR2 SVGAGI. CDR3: CASSRGSFGEQFF. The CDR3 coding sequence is TGTGCCAGCAGTCGGGGTTCTTTCGGTGAGCAGTTCTTC.

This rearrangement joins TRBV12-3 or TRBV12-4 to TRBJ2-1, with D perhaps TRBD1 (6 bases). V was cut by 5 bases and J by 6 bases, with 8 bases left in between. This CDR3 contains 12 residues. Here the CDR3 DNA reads TGTGCCAGCAGTACAGGGTTCAATGAGCAGTTCTTC. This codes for CASSTGFNEQFF.

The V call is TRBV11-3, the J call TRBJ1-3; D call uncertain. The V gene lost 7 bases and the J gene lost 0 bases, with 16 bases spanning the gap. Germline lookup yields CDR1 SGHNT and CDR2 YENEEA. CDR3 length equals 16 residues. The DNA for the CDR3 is TGTGCCAGCACCATAAGAGGGTGGAACTCTGGAAACACCATATATTTT. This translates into CASTIRGWNSGNTIYF.

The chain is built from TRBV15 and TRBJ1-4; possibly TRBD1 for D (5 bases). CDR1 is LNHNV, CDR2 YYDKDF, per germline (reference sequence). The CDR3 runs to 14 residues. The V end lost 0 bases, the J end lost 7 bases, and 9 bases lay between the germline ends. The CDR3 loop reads CATSRDRQGEKLFF. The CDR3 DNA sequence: TGTGCCACCAGCAGAGATCGCCAGGGTGAAAAACTGTTTTTT.

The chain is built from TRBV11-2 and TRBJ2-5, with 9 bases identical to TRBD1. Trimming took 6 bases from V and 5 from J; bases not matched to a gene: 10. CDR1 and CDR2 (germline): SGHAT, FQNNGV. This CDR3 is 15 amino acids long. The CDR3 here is CASSLQGAIGETQYF. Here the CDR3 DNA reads TGTGCCAGCAGTTTACAGGGGGCAATCGGGGAGACCCAGTACTTC.

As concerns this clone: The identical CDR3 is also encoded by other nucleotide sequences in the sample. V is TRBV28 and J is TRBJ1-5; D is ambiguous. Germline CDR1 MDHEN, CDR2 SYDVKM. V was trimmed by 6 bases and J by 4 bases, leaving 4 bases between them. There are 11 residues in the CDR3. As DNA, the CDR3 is TGTGCCAGCAGCTTGAATCAGCCCCAGCATTTT. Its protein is CASSLNQPQHF.

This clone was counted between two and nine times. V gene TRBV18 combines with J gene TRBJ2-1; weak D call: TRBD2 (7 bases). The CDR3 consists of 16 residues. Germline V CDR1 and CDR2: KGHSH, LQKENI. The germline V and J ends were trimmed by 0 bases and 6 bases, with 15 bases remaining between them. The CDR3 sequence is CASSPPEGGPSNEQFF. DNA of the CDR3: TGTGCCAGCTCACCACCGGAGGGGGGGCCAAGCAATGAGCAGTTCTTC.

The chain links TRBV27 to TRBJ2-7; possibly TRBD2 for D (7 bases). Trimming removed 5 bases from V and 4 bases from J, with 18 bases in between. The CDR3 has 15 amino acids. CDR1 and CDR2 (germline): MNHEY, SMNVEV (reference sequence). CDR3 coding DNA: TGTGCCAGCAGTAGGGGGGGCACTGCTCATTACGAGCAGTACTTC. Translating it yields CASSRGGTAHYEQYF.

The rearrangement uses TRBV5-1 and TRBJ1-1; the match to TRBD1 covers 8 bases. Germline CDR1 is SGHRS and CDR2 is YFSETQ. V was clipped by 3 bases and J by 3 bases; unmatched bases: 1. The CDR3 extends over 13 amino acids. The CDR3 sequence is CASSWTGYTEAFF. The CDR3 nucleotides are TGCGCCAGCAGCTGGACAGGGTACACTGAAGCTTTCTTT.

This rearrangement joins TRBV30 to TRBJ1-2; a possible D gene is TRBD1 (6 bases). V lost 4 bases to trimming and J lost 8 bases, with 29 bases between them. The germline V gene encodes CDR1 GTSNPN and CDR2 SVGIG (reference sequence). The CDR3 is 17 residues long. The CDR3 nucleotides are TGTGCCTGGACCTGGTGGGGGGGGCCATCAAGAGAGGGAGGCTACACCTTC. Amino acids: CAWTWWGGPSREGGYTF.

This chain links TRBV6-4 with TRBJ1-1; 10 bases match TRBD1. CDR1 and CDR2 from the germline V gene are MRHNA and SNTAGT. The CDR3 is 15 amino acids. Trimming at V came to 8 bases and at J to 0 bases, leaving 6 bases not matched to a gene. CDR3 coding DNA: TGTGCCAGCCGTTGGACAGGGGGTTTGAACACTGAAGCTTTCTTT. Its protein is CASRWTGGLNTEAFF.

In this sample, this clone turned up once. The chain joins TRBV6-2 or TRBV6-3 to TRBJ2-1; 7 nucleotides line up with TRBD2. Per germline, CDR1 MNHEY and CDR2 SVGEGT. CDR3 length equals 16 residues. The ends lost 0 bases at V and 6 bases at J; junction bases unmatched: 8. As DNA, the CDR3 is TGTGCCAGCAGTTACTCTCGGATAGCGGGCTCCAATGAGCAGTTCTTC. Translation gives CASSYSRIAGSNEQFF.

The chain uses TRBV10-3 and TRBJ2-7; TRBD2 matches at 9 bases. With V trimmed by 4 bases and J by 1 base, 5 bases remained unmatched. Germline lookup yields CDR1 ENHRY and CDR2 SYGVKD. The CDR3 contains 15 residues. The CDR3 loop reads CAISGGTSRSYEQYF. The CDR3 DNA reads TGTGCCATCAGTGGCGGGACTAGCCGATCCTACGAGCAGTACTTC.

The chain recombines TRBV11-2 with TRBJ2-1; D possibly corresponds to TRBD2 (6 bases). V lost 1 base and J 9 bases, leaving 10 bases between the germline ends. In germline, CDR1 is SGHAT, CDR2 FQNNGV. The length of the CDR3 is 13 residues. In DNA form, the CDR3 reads TGTGCCAGCAGCTTAGCCCCGGGAGCTGAGCAGTTCTTC. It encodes CASSLAPGAEQFF.

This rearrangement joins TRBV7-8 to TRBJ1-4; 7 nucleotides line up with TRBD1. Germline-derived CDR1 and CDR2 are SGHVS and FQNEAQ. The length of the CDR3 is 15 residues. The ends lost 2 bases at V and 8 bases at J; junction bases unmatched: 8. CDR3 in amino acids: CASSLRAGGGEKLFF. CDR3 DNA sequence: TGTGCCAGCAGCTTAAGGGCAGGGGGAGGAGAAAAACTGTTTTTT.

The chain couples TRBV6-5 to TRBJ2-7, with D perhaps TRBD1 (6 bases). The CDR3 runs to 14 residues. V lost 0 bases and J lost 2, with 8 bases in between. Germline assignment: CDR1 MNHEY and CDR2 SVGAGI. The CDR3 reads CASSYSRGTYEQYF. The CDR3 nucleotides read TGTGCCAGCAGTTACTCGAGGGGGACCTACGAGCAGTACTTC.

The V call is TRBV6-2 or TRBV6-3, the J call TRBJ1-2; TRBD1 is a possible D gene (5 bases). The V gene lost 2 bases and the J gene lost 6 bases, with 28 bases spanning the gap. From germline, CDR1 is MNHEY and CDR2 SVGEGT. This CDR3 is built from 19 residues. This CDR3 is CASSYRNLARNSLGHGYTF. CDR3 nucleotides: TGTGCCAGCAGTTACCGTAATCTGGCAAGGAACAGTCTGGGGCATGGCTACACCTTC.

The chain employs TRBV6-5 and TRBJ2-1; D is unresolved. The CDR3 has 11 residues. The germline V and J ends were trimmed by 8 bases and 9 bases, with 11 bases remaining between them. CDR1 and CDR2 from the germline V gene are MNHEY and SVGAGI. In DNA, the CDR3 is TGTGCCAGCGGATTATCGGGTGAGCAGTTCTTC. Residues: CASGLSGEQFF.

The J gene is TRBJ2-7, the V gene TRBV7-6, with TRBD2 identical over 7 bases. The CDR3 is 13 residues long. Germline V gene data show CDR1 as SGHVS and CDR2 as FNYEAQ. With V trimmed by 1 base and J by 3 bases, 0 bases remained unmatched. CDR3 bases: TGTGCCAGCAGCTTAGGGGAGGGCTACGAGCAGTACTTC. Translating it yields CASSLGEGYEQYF.

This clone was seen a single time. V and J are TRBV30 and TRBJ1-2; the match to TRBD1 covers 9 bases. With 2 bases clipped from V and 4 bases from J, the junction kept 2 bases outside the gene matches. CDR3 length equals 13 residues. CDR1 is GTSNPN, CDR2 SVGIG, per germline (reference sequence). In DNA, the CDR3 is TGTGCCTGGAGTCCGACAGGGGGCTATGGCTACACCTTC. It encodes CAWSPTGGYGYTF.

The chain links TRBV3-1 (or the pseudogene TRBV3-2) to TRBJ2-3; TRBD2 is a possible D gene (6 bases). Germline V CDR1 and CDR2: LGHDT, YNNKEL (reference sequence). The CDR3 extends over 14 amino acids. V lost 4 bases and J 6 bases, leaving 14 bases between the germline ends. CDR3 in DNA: TGTGCCAGCAGCCTTCGTGGGGGGTCGGATACGCAGTATTTT. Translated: CASSLRGGSDTQYF.